This T cell receptor (beta chain) came from a study of identical twins. Study-level findings and limits: With abundant cord blood beta clonotypes, insertions were fewer; memory repertoires showed no such pattern.

One entry per CDR3 protein results from TCRdb running MiXCR on the 5' RACE reads. The sample includes some 710,000 distinct CDR3 sequences, less than 7% of them seen just once. This CDR3 contains 15 residues. Germline lookup yields CDR1 DFQATT and CDR2 SNEGSKA (reference sequence). V lost 3 bases and J lost 0, with 9 bases in between. This clonotype came up many times. Antigen specificity is unknown. The chain combines TRBV20-1 with TRBJ2-6; no clear D. The TCR originated in a man aged 18 to 29 in good health. Sequencing was carried out using naive T cells sorted from blood. The CDR3 is CSASVAGSGANVLTF. The CDR3 DNA reads TGCAGTGCTAGCGTCGCCGGCTCTGGGGCCAACGTCCTGACTTTC.